This T cell receptor beta chain was identified during a study of PD-L1 blockade in urothelial cancer. Study information: Prior chemotherapy ranged from 0 to 3 regimens per patient. The study recovered a median of roughly 150,000 T cells per blood sample.

Per germline, CDR1 KGHSH and CDR2 LQKENI. The V end lost 3 bases, the J end lost 6 bases, and 18 bases lay between the germline ends. CDR3 length equals 16 residues. Sequencing was performed with immunoSEQ multiplex PCR; in TCRdb, only in-frame clones are kept and a portion is missing. The sample lists about 79,000 clones, around 85% occurring once. Regarding time point: pretreatment peripheral blood. The clonotype was recovered from a man aged 40-49 years with urothelial cancer. The sequenced sample was PBMCs, obtained around atezolizumab (anti-PD-L1) treatment. J is TRBJ1-5 and V is TRBV18; tentative D call: TRBD1 (6 bases). CDR3 bases: TGTGCCAGCTCACCTTCCCCGACAGGTGGGGGTCAGCCCCAGCATTTT. Translated, it gives CASSPSPTGGGQPQHF.